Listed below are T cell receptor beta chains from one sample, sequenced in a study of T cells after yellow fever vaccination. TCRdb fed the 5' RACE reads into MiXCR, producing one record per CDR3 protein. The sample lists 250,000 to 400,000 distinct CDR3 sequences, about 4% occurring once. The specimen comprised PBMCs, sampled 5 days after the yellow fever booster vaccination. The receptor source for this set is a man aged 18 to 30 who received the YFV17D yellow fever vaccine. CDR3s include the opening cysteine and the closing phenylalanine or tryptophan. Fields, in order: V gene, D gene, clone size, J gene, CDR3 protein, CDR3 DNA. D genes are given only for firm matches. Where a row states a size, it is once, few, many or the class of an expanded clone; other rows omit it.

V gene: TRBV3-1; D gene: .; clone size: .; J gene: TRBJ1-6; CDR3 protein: CASSQGRLGLRNSPLHF; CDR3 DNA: TGTGCCAGCAGCCAAGGACGTTTAGGGCTAAGAAATTCACCCCTCCACTTT
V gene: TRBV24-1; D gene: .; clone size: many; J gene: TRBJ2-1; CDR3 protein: CATAPGGGANYNEQFF; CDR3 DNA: TGTGCCACCGCTCCCGGTGGGGGGGCGAACTACAATGAGCAGTTCTTC
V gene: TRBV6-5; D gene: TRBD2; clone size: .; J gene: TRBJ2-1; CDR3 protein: CASRKPGGAYNEQFF; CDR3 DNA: TGTGCCAGCCGAAAGCCCGGGGGGGCCTACAATGAGCAGTTCTTC
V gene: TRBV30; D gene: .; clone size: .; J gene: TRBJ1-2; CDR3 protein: CAWRSGVRGYTF; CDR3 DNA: TGTGCCTGGAGAAGCGGAGTACGTGGCTACACCTTC
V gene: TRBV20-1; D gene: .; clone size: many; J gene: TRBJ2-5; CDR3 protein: CSAYVDSQETQYF; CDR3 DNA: TGCAGTGCGTATGTGGACAGTCAAGAGACCCAGTACTTC
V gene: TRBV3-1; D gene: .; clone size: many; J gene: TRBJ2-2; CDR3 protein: CASSQESPGAGELFF; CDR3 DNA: TGTGCCAGCAGCCAAGAGTCACCAGGGGCCGGGGAGCTGTTTTTT
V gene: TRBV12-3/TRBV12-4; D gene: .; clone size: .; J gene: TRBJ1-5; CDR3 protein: CASSSDSKYQHF; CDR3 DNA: TGTGCCAGCAGTTCGGACAGCAAGTACCAGCATTTT
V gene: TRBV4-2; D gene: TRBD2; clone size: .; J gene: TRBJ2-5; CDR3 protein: CASSQTGGASEETQYF; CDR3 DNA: TGTGCCAGCAGCCAAACCGGGGGGGCTTCTGAGGAGACCCAGTACTTC
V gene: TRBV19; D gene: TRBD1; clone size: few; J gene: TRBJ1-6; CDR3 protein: CASSIAAGGNSPLHF; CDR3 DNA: TGTGCCAGTAGTATAGCAGCAGGGGGTAATTCACCCCTCCACTTT
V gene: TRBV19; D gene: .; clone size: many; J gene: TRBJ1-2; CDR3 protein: CASKGNGYTF; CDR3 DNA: TGTGCCAGTAAAGGGAATGGCTACACCTTC
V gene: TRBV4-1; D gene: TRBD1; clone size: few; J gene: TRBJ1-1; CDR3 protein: CASSQGYRGATNTEAFF; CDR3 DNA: TGCGCCAGCAGCCAAGGGTACAGGGGGGCGACGAACACTGAAGCTTTCTTT
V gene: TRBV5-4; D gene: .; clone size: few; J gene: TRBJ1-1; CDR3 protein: CASSLDLGDQEAFF; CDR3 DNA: TGTGCCAGCAGCTTGGATTTGGGGGATCAGGAAGCTTTCTTT
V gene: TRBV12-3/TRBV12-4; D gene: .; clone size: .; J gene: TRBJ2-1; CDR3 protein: CASRRRGRSYNEQFF; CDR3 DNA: TGTGCCAGCAGAAGACGGGGTCGATCCTACAATGAGCAGTTCTTC
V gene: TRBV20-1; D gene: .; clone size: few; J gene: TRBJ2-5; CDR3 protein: CSASGAQETQYF; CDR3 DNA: TGCAGTGCTAGTGGGGCCCAAGAGACCCAGTACTTC
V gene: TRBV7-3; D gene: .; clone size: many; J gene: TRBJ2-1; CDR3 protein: CASSLTLEGYNEQFF; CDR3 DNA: TGTGCCAGCAGCTTAACCCTGGAGGGCTACAATGAGCAGTTCTTC
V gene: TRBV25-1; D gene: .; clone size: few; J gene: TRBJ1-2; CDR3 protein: CASSESRKASYTF; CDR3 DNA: TGTGCCAGCAGTGAATCCAGGAAAGCAAGCTACACCTTC
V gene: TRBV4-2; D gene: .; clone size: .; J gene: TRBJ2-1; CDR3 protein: CASSQDGRTGGNEQFF; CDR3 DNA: TGTGCCAGCAGCCAAGACGGGAGAACAGGAGGGAATGAGCAGTTCTTC
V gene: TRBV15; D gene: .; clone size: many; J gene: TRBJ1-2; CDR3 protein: CATSRSDSEGSYTF; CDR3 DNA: TGTGCCACCAGCAGGTCAGATAGCGAGGGGAGCTACACCTTC
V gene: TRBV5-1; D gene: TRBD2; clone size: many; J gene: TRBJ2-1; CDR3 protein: CASRGDGGGKYNEQFF; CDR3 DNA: TGCGCCAGCAGGGGGGACGGCGGGGGAAAATACAATGAGCAGTTCTTC
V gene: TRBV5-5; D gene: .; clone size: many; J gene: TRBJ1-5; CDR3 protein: CASSGVKGPQHF; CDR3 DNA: TGTGCCAGCAGCGGAGTTAAGGGGCCCCAGCATTTT
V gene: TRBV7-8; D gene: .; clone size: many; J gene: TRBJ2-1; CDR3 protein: CASSVGSSYNEQFF; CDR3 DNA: TGTGCCAGCAGCGTGGGGAGCTCCTACAATGAGCAGTTCTTC
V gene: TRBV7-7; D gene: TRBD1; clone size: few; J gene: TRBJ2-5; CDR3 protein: CASSRRQGVGETQYF; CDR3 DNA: TGTGCTAGCAGCAGGCGACAGGGGGTTGGAGAGACCCAGTACTTC
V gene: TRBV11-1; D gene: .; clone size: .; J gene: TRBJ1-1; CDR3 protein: CASSPGGIRANTEAFF; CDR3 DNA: TGTGCCAGCAGCCCTGGGGGGATCCGGGCGAACACTGAAGCTTTCTTT
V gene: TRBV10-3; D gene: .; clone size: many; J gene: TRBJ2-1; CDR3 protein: CAIKGQRGEQFF; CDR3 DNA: TGTGCCATTAAGGGGCAGAGGGGTGAGCAGTTCTTC
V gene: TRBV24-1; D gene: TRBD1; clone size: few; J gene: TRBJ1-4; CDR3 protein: CATSGGGEEKLFF; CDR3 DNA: TGTGCCACCAGTGGAGGGGGCGAGGAAAAACTGTTTTTT
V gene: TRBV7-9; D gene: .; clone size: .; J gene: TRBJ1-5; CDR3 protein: CASSLARGGSNQPQHF; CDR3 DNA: TGTGCCAGCAGCTTAGCCAGGGGTGGGAGCAATCAGCCCCAGCATTTT
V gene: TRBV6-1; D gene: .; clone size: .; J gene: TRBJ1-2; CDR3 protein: CASSERGNYGYTF; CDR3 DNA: TGTGCCAGCAGTGAAAGGGGGAACTATGGCTACACCTTC
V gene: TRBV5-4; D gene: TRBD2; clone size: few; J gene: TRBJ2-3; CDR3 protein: CASSFDPSGVDTQYF; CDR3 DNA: TGTGCCAGCAGCTTCGATCCTAGCGGGGTGGATACGCAGTATTTT
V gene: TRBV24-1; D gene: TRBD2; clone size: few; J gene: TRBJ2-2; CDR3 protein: CATTSGGANTGELFF; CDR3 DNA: TGTGCCACCACAAGCGGGGGGGCGAACACCGGGGAGCTGTTTTTT